The clone carrying this T cell receptor beta chain occurred many times. The antigen is undetermined. The data were taken from a study of T-cell memory formation after mild COVID-19. Study in general: For the most part, TCR clusters were specific to one donor.

Unmatched junction bases numbered 7, after V lost 5 bases and J lost 0 bases. From germline, CDR1 is SQVTM and CDR2 ANQGSEA. This CDR3 comprises 15 residues. Points from the study as a whole: Cross-reactive memory appears to have joined, as suggested by some responding clones showing up in pre-infection memory. Shrinking CD4+ clones were chiefly CM and EM; CD8+ ones were chiefly EMRA.

Employing constant-segment primers, 5'RACE generated TCR alpha and TCR beta cDNA libraries bearing sample barcodes and UMIs. TCRdb independently ran MiXCR on the 5' RACE reads; one entry per CDR3 protein. The repertoire has about 280,000 distinct CDR3 sequences, over 7% of them found once; the top ten carry under 25%. The chain joins TRBV29-1 to TRBJ2-5, with 9 bases fitting TRBD1. Sequencing was done on a sample of PBMCs or a T cell subset sorted from them (not recorded which). The sequence was collected from a man between 18 and 29 years old who had mild COVID-19 (a few samples of this study predate the infection). Cell type and time point are not known. The CDR3 DNA sequence: TGCAGCGTTTCTTCGACAGGGGGGTACCAAGAGACCCAGTACTTC. Translation gives CSVSSTGGYQETQYF.